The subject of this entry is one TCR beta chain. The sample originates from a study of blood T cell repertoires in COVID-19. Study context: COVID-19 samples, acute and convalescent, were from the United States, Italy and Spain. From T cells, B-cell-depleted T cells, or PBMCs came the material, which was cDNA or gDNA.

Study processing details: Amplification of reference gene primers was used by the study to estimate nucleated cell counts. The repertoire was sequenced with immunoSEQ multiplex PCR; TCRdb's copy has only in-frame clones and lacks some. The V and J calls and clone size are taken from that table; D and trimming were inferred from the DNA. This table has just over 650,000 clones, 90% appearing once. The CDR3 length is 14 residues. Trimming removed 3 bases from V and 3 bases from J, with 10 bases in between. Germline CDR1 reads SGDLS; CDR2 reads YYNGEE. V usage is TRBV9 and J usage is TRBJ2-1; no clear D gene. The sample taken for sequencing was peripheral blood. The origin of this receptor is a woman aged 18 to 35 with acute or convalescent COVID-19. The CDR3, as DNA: TGTGCCAGCAGCGCCGACTTCTTCTACAATGAGCAGTTCTTC. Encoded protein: CASSADFFYNEQFF.